What follows describes a single T cell receptor (beta chain). Its target is unknown. This entry is derived from a study of cytomegalovirus exposure and HLA in healthy donors. Whole-study results and caveats: TCR beta V- and J-gene trimming was later associated with a missense DCLRE1C variant.

Primers for the PCR totalled 60 Vbeta and 13 Jbeta. Repertoires were generated with immunoSEQ multiplex PCR, while TCRdb's copy carries only in-frame clones and drops some. The sample yields over 95,000 clones, 74% seen once. The V gene's germline CDR1 is SGHAT and CDR2 FQNNGV. The CDR3 extends over 15 amino acids. Between the trimmed V and J ends, which lost 4 bases and 3 bases, there was a span of 16 bases. The study sampled nominally healthy donors, though unrecorded immune exposures were likely. Sequenced input: PBMCs. This chain links TRBV11-2 with TRBJ2-7, with D possibly matching TRBD1 (6 bases). This TCR came from a human donor in good health. As DNA, the CDR3 is TGTGCCAGCAGCTCTCTGGACAGAACCGGCTACGAGCAGTACTTC. This codes for CASSSLDRTGYEQYF.